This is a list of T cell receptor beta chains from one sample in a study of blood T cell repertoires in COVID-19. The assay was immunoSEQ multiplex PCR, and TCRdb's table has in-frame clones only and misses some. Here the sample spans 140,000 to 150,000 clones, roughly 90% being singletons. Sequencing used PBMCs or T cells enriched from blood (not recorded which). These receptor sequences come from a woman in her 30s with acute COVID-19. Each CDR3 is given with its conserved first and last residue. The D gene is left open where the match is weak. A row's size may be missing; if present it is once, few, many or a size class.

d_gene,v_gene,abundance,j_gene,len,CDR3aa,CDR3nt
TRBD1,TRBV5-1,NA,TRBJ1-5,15,CASSFGTGRNQPQHF,TGCGCCAGCAGCTTCGGGACAGGGCGAAATCAGCCCCAGCATTTT
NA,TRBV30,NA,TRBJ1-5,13,CAWSVESNQPQHF,TGTGCCTGGAGTGTGGAGAGCAATCAGCCCCAGCATTTT
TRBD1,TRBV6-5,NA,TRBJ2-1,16,CASSYSSGQVYNEQFF,TGTGCCAGCAGTTACTCGTCGGGACAGGTTTACAATGAGCAGTTCTTC
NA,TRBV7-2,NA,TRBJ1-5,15,CASSFNRYSNQPQHF,TGTGCCAGCAGCTTTAACCGCTATAGCAATCAGCCCCAGCATTTT
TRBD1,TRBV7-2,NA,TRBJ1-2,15,CASSLAFTGGRGYTF,TGTGCCAGCAGCTTAGCGTTCACAGGGGGAAGAGGCTACACCTTC
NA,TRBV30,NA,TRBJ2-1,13,CAWSSSSYNEQFF,TGTGCCTGGAGTTCGAGCTCCTACAATGAGCAGTTCTTC
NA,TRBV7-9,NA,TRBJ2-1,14,CASSLAGRGNEQFF,TGTGCCAGCAGCTTAGCGGGGAGGGGGAATGAGCAGTTCTTC
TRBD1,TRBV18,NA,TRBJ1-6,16,CASSPLGDRGLSPLHF,TGTGCCAGCTCACCTCTTGGGGACAGGGGGCTTTCACCCCTCCACTTT
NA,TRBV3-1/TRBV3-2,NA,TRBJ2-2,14,CASVGYPNTGELFF,TGTGCCAGCGTCGGGTACCCGAACACCGGGGAGCTGTTTTTT
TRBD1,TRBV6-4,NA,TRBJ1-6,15,CASSDGQGDNSPLHF,TGTGCCAGCAGTGATGGACAGGGAGATAATTCACCCCTCCACTTT
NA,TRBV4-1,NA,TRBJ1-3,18,CASSQGRVWGEARNTIYF,TGCGCCAGCAGCCAAGGTCGGGTCTGGGGGGAGGCGCGAAACACCATATATTTT
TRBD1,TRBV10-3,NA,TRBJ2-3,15,CAISEERQGPDTQYF,TGTGCCATCAGTGAGGAGAGACAGGGGCCAGATACGCAGTATTTT
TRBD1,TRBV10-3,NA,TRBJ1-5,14,CAISDRGGGQPQHF,TGTGCCATCAGCGACAGGGGCGGTGGGCAGCCCCAGCATTTT
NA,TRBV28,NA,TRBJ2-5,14,CASSFRIQGETQYF,TGTGCCAGCAGTTTCAGGATCCAAGGAGAGACCCAGTACTTC
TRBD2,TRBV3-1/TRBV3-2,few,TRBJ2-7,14,CASSPLAGGDEQYF,TGTGCCAGCAGCCCGCTAGCGGGAGGGGACGAGCAGTACTTC
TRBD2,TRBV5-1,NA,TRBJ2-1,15,CASSLDSGDYNEQFF,TGCGCCAGCAGCTTGGATAGCGGGGACTACAATGAGCAGTTCTTC
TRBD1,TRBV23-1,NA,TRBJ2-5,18,CASSQPGPGTGAQETQYF,TGCGCCAGCAGTCAACCCGGCCCCGGTACAGGGGCCCAAGAGACCCAGTACTTC
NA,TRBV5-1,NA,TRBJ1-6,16,CASKPLLGGYNSPLHF,TGCGCCAGCAAGCCCCTTCTCGGCGGCTATAATTCACCCCTCCACTTT
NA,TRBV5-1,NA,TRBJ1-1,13,CASRRGGATEAFF,TGCGCCAGCAGAAGGGGGGGTGCCACTGAAGCTTTCTTT
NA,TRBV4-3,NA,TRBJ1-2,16,CASSQDGRQDYYGYTF,TGCGCCAGCAGCCAAGATGGAAGACAGGACTACTATGGCTACACCTTC
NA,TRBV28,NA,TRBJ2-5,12,CASTVPQETQYF,TGTGCCAGCACTGTCCCCCAAGAGACCCAGTACTTC
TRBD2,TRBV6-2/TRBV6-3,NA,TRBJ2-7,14,CASSSGLAGGEQYF,TGTGCCAGCAGTTCGGGACTAGCGGGCGGCGAGCAGTACTTC
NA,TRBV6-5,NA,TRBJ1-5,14,CASSIRDGDQPQHF,TGTGCCAGCAGTATCAGGGATGGAGATCAGCCCCAGCATTTT
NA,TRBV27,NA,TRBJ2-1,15,CASSLSSDLYNEQFF,TGTGCCAGCAGTTTATCCTCGGACTTATACAATGAGCAGTTCTTC
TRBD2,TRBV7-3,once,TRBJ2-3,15,CASSPGGGFADTQYF,TGTGCCAGCAGCCCGGGCGGGGGTTTCGCAGATACGCAGTATTTT
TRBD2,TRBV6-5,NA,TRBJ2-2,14,CASSWRGLSGELFF,TGTGCCAGCAGTTGGAGGGGACTATCCGGGGAGCTGTTTTTT
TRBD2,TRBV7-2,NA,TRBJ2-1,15,CASSLRPSGSNEQFF,TGTGCCAGCAGCTTAAGGCCTAGCGGGAGCAATGAGCAGTTCTTC
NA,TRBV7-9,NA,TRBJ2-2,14,CASSPSGGTGELFF,TGTGCCAGCAGCCCCTCTGGAGGCACCGGGGAGCTGTTTTTT
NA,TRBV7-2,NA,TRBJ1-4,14,CASSQTATNEKLFF,TGTGCCAGCAGCCAGACAGCAACTAATGAAAAACTGTTTTTT
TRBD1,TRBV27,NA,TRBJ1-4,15,CASTGTGGAVGKLFF,TGTGCCAGCACCGGAACAGGGGGCGCGGTCGGAAAACTGTTTTTT
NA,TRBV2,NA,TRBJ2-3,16,CASSRDSSANTDTQYF,TGTGCCAGCAGTAGAGACAGTTCTGCCAACACAGATACGCAGTATTTT
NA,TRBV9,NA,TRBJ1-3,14,CASSAGDSGNTIYF,TGTGCCAGCAGCGCCGGGGACTCTGGAAACACCATATATTTT
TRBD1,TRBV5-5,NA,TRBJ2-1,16,CASSTGTGGAYNEQFF,TGTGCCAGCAGCACCGGGACAGGGGGCGCTTACAATGAGCAGTTCTTC
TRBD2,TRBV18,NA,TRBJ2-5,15,CASSPAGGPKETQYF,TGTGCCAGCTCACCTGCGGGAGGGCCTAAGGAGACCCAGTACTTC
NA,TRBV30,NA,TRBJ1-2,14,CAWARQGLNYGYTF,TGTGCCTGGGCCCGTCAGGGACTTAACTATGGCTACACCTTC
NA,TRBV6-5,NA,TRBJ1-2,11,CASRRQPGYTF,TGTGCCAGCAGGAGGCAGCCAGGCTACACCTTC
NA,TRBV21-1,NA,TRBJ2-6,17,CASSNRYRAPGANVLTF,TGTGCCAGCAGCAATCGGTACAGGGCCCCTGGGGCCAACGTCCTGACTTTC